The clone carrying this TCR beta chain was seen a few times. The data are from a study of shared clonotypes between healthy human individuals. Sequencing used immunoSEQ multiplex PCR; TCRdb keeps in-frame clones, though not all of them. The table includes a few million clones, more than 90% detected once. Trimming left V 4 bases short and J 2 bases short, with 0 bases between. The CDR3 length is 11 residues. From germline, CDR1 is ENHRY and CDR2 SYGVKD. The material sequenced was naive CD4+ T cells sorted from blood. Subset specified: CD45RA+ positively selected. This chain connects TRBV10-3 to TRBJ1-3, with unresolved D. The source of this sequence is a man between 18 and 29 years old in good health. The CDR3 sequence: CAISAGNTIYF. DNA for the CDR3: TGTGCCATCAGTGCTGGAAACACCATATATTTT.